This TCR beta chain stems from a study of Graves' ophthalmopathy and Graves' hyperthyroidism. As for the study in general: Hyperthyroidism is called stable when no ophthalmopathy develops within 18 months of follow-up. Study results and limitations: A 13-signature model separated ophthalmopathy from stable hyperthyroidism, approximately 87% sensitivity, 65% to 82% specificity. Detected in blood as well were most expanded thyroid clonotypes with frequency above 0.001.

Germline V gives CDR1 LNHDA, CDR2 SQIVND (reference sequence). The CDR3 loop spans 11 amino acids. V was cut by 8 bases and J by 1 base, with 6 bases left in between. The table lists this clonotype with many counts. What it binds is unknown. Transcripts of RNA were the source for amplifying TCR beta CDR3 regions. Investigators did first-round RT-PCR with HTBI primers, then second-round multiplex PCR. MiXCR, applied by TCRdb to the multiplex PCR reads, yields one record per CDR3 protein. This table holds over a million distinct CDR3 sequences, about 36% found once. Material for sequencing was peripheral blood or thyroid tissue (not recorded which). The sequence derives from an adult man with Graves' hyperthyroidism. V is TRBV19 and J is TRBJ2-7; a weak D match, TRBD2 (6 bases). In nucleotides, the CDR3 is TGTGCCAGTGGGAGGTCCTACGAGCAGTACTTC. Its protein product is CASGRSYEQYF.